A selection of T cell receptor beta chains follows, all from one sample in a study of T cell responses to AZD1222 COVID-19 vaccine. The method was immunoSEQ multiplex PCR; TCRdb's version includes in-frame clones alone and lacks a portion of them. The sample shows some 170,000 clones, just under 95% of them seen only once. This specimen consisted of peripheral blood, obtained 28 days after the second dose of the MenACWY control vaccine. The receptors come from an adult who received the MenACWY meningococcal vaccine as a control. CDR3s include the opening cysteine and the closing phenylalanine or tryptophan.

len,v_gene,CDR3aa
14,TRBV11-3,CASSLGSGGNEQFF
14,TRBV5-5,CASSLGQGRYEQYF
12,TRBV12-3/TRBV12-4,CASSFDTGKLFF
14,TRBV6-5,CASSYAGWTSPLHF
13,TRBV11-2,CASSFQGGNEQFF
13,TRBV19,CASSRRETQPQHF
13,TRBV6-4,CASSAGGTQPQHF
15,TRBV5-4,CASSLDGGVGTEAFF
15,TRBV5-1,CASSGAQGRGPEQYF
14,TRBV5-1,CASRFLGARAEAFF
12,TRBV7-8,CASSLAANEAFF